Listed here are 4 T cell receptor beta chains from one sample, sequenced in a study of blood T cell repertoires in COVID-19. Here immunoSEQ multiplex PCR was the method, and the copy in TCRdb shows in-frame clones only, minus some. The sample holds about 170,000 clones; around 82% are singletons and the top ten take 10% to 13%. Sample: peripheral blood. The receptors were gathered from a woman of 80 years or more with active or convalescent COVID-19.

This rearrangement joins TRBV5-4 to TRBJ1-2; 8 nucleotides align to TRBD1. Germline loops: CDR1 SGHNT, CDR2 YYREEE (reference sequence). This CDR3 is built from 15 residues. After removal of 0 bases from V and 4 bases from J, the junction contained 5 bases not matched to a gene. In nucleotides, the CDR3 is TGTGCCAGCAGCTTGGCTGGGACAGGAAGCTATGGCTACACCTTC. As protein: CASSLAGTGSYGYTF.

This clone occurred once. The rearrangement uses TRBV27 and TRBJ2-1, with D unclear. CDR3 length equals 11 residues. Deletions cut 7 bases from V and 2 bases from J, with 3 bases between. From germline, CDR1 is MNHEY and CDR2 SMNVEV (reference sequence). CDR3: CASTAYNEQFF. CDR3 nucleotide sequence: TGTGCCAGCACGGCCTACAATGAGCAGTTCTTC.

The chain links TRBV10-3 to TRBJ2-7; TRBD1 matches at 10 bases. CDR1 ENHRY and CDR2 SYGVKD come from the germline V gene. CDR3 length equals 16 residues. J gave up 1 base and V 5 bases, and 8 bases lay outside the gene matches. The CDR3 sequence is CAISRIRDRGSYEQYF. The CDR3 coding sequence is TGTGCCATCAGTAGAATCCGGGACAGGGGTTCCTACGAGCAGTACTTC.

This clone was found a few times. V usage is TRBV3-1 (or the pseudogene TRBV3-2) and J usage is TRBJ2-1, with 8 bases fitting TRBD2. From germline, CDR1 is LGHDT and CDR2 YNNKEL (reference sequence). V lost 5 bases, J lost 3 bases, and 9 bases stayed unmatched. The CDR3 is 16 amino acids. CDR3 amino acids: CASSYSGSPIYNEQFF. Written as DNA, the CDR3 is TGTGCCAGCAGCTACAGCGGGAGCCCGATCTACAATGAGCAGTTCTTC.